This is a list of T cell receptor beta chains from one sample in a study of blood T cell repertoires in COVID-19. Produced via immunoSEQ multiplex PCR; TCRdb's table is partial and in-frame only. The data hold 150,000 to 200,000 clones, with about 81% observed a single time. Input material: peripheral blood. The receptors here all came from a woman of 80 years or more with COVID-19, enrolled during active disease. Each CDR3 is given without its conserved first and last residue. Expanded clones get a size class; other rows say once, few or many, or leave the size out.

>TRBV18|TRBJ2-3|.
ASSPGTSGTDTQY
>TRBV6-5|TRBJ1-5|once
ASSSRRRGDQPQH
>TRBV9|TRBJ1-2|.
ASSPRQGVRGYT
>TRBV6-5|TRBJ1-5|.
ASTTGKEVDQPQH
>TRBV5-6|TRBJ2-7|.
ASKHSGAPPYEQY
>TRBV3-1/TRBV3-2|TRBJ1-2|.
ASSQDRTGYGYT
>TRBV6-5|TRBJ1-5|.
ASSRGQGGQPQH
>TRBV6-1|TRBJ2-3|.
ASSEDHLTSGPSTDTQY
>TRBV7-9|TRBJ2-1|.
ASSHPQGQYNEQF
>TRBV12-5|TRBJ2-3|.
ASGPGTRERY
>TRBV10-3|TRBJ2-5|.
AISESTVQETQY
>TRBV9|TRBJ1-6|.
ASSVGSSYNSPLH
>TRBV7-6|TRBJ1-1|.
ASSVNDGQGAEAF
>TRBV4-2|TRBJ2-2|.
ASSQALMRAGELF
>TRBV3-1/TRBV3-2|TRBJ1-1|.
ASSQDWGQLNEAF
>TRBV4-1|TRBJ2-5|.
ASSPTEGLVTQY
>TRBV6-1|TRBJ2-7|.
ASSDNNWEQY
>TRBV23-1|TRBJ1-1|.
ASSISGTVAEAF
>TRBV3-1/TRBV3-2|TRBJ2-5|.
ASSQEVGGPRETQY
>TRBV5-4|TRBJ1-3|.
ASSSGTGAEGNTIY
>TRBV6-2/TRBV6-3|TRBJ1-1|once
ASSYRLGDTEAF
>TRBV19|TRBJ1-2|.
ASSPQGVTFGYT
>TRBV4-1|TRBJ1-2|.
ASSQERAPTGDGYT
>TRBV10-3|TRBJ2-1|once
AISEGNYPTTPPF
>TRBV2|TRBJ2-3|.
ASSEGGSKDTQY
>TRBV5-1|TRBJ2-7|once
ASSLGPGQAHEQY
>TRBV6-5|TRBJ1-5|.
ASAQAYSNQPQH
>TRBV5-1|TRBJ1-2|.
ASSLASSYGYT
>TRBV9|TRBJ1-2|.
ASSAGANYGYT
>TRBV2|TRBJ2-2|.
ASTGDSTTGELF
>TRBV28|TRBJ1-2|.
ASTEGPSTVYGYT
>TRBV29-1|TRBJ2-1|.
SVEDPTGYNEQF
>TRBV28|TRBJ2-7|few
ASSQGQGAGEQY
>TRBV18|TRBJ2-3|.
ASSQGLAGSTDTQY
>TRBV29-1|TRBJ2-5|.
SVGPGERGVPPY
>TRBV24-1|TRBJ2-2|.
ATRTSGSGVTGELF
>TRBV7-9|TRBJ1-6|.
ASSLGLGLH
>TRBV5-4|TRBJ1-5|.
ASSLDGSGNQPQH
>TRBV29-1|TRBJ2-1|.
SVEAGGSYNEQF
>TRBV5-1|TRBJ2-5|few
ASRGQTGEETQY
>TRBV5-1|TRBJ2-7|.
ASSPSGTGVYEQY
>TRBV7-9|TRBJ2-3|.
ASSAYREHTDTQY
>TRBV11-2|TRBJ1-4|.
ASSRLGVLF
>TRBV4-1|TRBJ2-5|once
ASSQPGLADQY
>TRBV19|TRBJ2-1|.
ASSYRDFFYNEQF
>TRBV6-5|TRBJ1-2|.
ASSRGQGAPGYT
>TRBV10-3|TRBJ1-6|once
AISESDRDNSPLH
>TRBV29-1|TRBJ1-2|.
SARLTGLYGYT
>TRBV28|TRBJ1-2|.
ASSRRDRGLYGYT
>TRBV14|TRBJ2-7|.
ASSLKPTGNAYEQY
>TRBV6-5|TRBJ2-7|.
ASGHYSYEQY
>TRBV7-8|TRBJ1-4|.
ASSPGDMANEKLF
>TRBV19|TRBJ2-7|few
ASIGARAGVYEQY
>TRBV5-4|TRBJ2-1|.
ASSEGLAGNNEQF
>TRBV11-3|TRBJ1-1|.
ASSSEDVDTEAF
>TRBV5-1|TRBJ2-5|.
ASSSFGEETQY
>TRBV27|TRBJ2-1|.
ASSARSGSIYEQF
>TRBV19|TRBJ2-1|few
ASSIVRGGARASNEQF
>TRBV7-2|TRBJ1-1|.
ASSWRQGIGTEAF
>TRBV28|TRBJ2-7|.
ASSFPGAYEQY